This T cell receptor beta chain is drawn from a study of CD8+ T cells in alopecia areata (dated by TCRdb to the late 2010s). Concerning the study at large: Treated patients were enrolled in an open-label pilot trial of oral tofacitinib, 5 to 10 mg twice daily, for moderate-to-severe alopecia areata. TCRbeta CDR3 regions were amplified by immunoSEQ multiplex PCR using 35 Vbeta forward and 13 Jbeta reverse primers. Biopsies were taken from tofacitinib-treated patients at baseline and again at 4 and 24 weeks into treatment, and several of those patients also had a later scalp biopsy. Patients received tofacitinib for 6 to 18 months and were then followed off drug for 6 months to check for delayed response and recurrence. Human TCRbeta sequencing covered scalp tissue and sorted CD4+ and CD8+ peripheral blood T cells from patchy and totalis/universalis alopecia areata patients and healthy controls. RNA was obtained with the PAXgene miRNA kit for fixed scalp, the miRNeasy kit for PBMCs, and the RNeasy kit for mouse skin. Clonality in the scalp was compared among normal scalp (n=4), patchy alopecia areata scalp (n=8), and alopecia totalis/universalis scalp (n=8). In both human patients and the C3H/HeJ mouse model, the study applied high-throughput TCRbeta sequencing to look at T cell clonal expansion in alopecia areata. In treated patients, disease severity was measured using the SALT score, which gives the percentage of scalp surface area affected. Paper-wide results and their limitations: During tofacitinib treatment, many expanded lesional clones remained in scalp and blood, and this persistence may partly explain relapse after treatment is stopped. Scalp clonality and the number of expanded CD8+ clones among the top 100 scalp clones were significantly decreased by tofacitinib. Shared TCR sequences between patients were less evident than in mice, which may be partly attributable to HLA diversity in the patient population. Because the treated cohort was small and included a single nonresponder, larger studies are needed to assess links between baseline CD8+ expansion and response. Unlike mouse skin, which is dominated by gammadelta T cells, normal human skin has resident alphabeta T cells that are also sequenced, and this complicates analysis of the scalp TCR repertoire. Compared with normal scalp, lesional scalp had higher clonality and more expanded CD8+ clones, particularly in alopecia totalis/universalis, a pattern that suggests antigenic drive.

Measured from the cysteine to the phenylalanine, the CDR3 is 13 residues long. CDR3 DNA is the only sequence kept; it has 39 bases, read in frame from the first base. V drops 6 bases and J drops 3 bases, leaving 8 bases in between. CDR1 and CDR2 (SSHAT, FNYEAQ) derive from the germline V gene (reference sequence). Library preparation employed the immunoSEQ multiplex PCR assay. For TCR sequencing, RNA was extracted from every sample and reverse transcribed into cDNA to serve as template. SuperScript III was used to make first-strand cDNA, primed with a 2:1 mix of oligo-dT and random hexamers. A synthetic immune receptor repertoire was used to gauge amplification bias, and whatever bias remained was removed computationally. Processing in the source paper ran as follows. Raw reads were preprocessed for error removal, and CDR3 was defined according to IMGT conventions as running from the conserved cysteine to phenylalanine. To get clonality, Shannon entropy was normalized by log2 of the number of productive unique TCRs and the result was subtracted from 1. Scalp TCRbeta sequences were cross-referenced with sorted blood CD4 and CD8 repertoires so that the CD4 or CD8 identity of scalp clones could be inferred. Not all clones reach the TCRdb copy of this immuneACCESS table, which keeps in-frame sequences only. Checked studies attribute under half of the gap to unresolved V genes and leave the rest unexplained. D and trimming come from the DNA, and the V and J calls and clone size come from that table. The table for this sample lists about 180,000 clones; about 55% of them were counted only once. The top ten hold 9.5% to 14% of the sample.

Turning to this clone: No antigen is known for it. No much larger clone exists at a distance of one base, and base qualities are not known.

Explained via the paper, the time point label denotes: roughly 26 weeks on oral tofacitinib. Explained via the paper, the treatment or condition label denotes: oral pan-JAK inhibitor, 5-10 mg twice daily. Peripheral blood and lesional scalp punch biopsies were obtained from patients with alopecia areata. PBMCs were isolated by density centrifugation and stained for CD3, CD4 and CD8, and CD4+ and CD8+ T cells were sorted on a FACSAria. This specimen was CD8+ T cells sorted from blood, taken at week 24, from a patient treated with tofacitinib. The V gene is TRBV7-7 and the J gene is TRBJ2-2, with the D gene not clear enough to name. The TCR sequence derives from a human donor with alopecia areata. The CDR3 corresponds to CASSEIDTGELFF. The DNA sequence is TGTGCCAGCAGTGAAATCGACACCGGGGAGCTGTTTTTT.